The clone carrying this T cell receptor (beta chain) was detected a few times. Its antigen remains unidentified. This entry comes from a study of siplizumab effects on memory and regulatory T cells. Study-wide results and limits: Contribution to the alloresponse seemed major for naive T cells, which also seemed more diverse than memory cells. The authors mapped only a minor fraction of alloreactive clones to unstimulated subsets. Suppressive activity of Tregs proliferating in siplizumab cultures remained unconfirmed.

Produced via immunoSEQ multiplex PCR; TCRdb's table is partial and in-frame only. The sample includes more than 95,000 clones, less than 95% of them seen just once. The germline V gene encodes CDR1 GTSNPN and CDR2 SVGIG (reference sequence). The CDR3 runs to 13 residues. The ends were cut back, 4 bases at V and 1 base at J, with 9 bases in the middle. The sample comprised non-Treg CD4+ T cells sorted from blood. The TCR comes from a human donor in good health. The V and J genes are TRBV30 and TRBJ2-3; D not resolved. In nucleotides, the CDR3 is TGTGCCTGGAATACCAAGGGCACAGATACGCAGTATTTT. It yields the protein CAWNTKGTDTQYF.